Listed below are T cell receptor beta chains from one sample, sequenced in a study of control samples from healthy donors and cancer patients. Profiling relied on immunoSEQ multiplex PCR, and the TCRdb table lists in-frame clones only, not all of them. This table holds about 85,000 clones, roughly 90% found once. The sample consisted of blood. The receptors stem from a man in his fifties or sixties in good health. Each CDR3 is given with its conserved first and last residue. The order of the fields is J gene, D gene, clone size, V gene, CDR3 DNA, CDR3 protein. A D gene is named only where the DNA matches it firmly. Size values are once, few and many counts, or a class for expanded clones, and some rows have none.

TRBJ1-5	.	medium-sized	TRBV4-2	TGTGCCAGCAGCCAAGAAGAGGGCTCGGCTGGTCAGCCCCAGCATTTT	CASSQEEGSAGQPQHF
TRBJ2-2	.	.	TRBV4-2	TGTGCCAGCAGCCAAGTAGGGGGGATGAACACCGGGGAGCTGTTTTTT	CASSQVGGMNTGELFF
TRBJ2-6	.	.	TRBV7-2	TGTGCCAGCAGCCTAAACTCTGGGGCCAACGTCCTGACTTTC	CASSLNSGANVLTF
TRBJ1-2	.	.	TRBV18	TGTGCCAGCTCAGCAGGAGGGAACTATGGCTACACCTTC	CASSAGGNYGYTF
TRBJ1-1	.	.	TRBV21-1	TGTGCCAGCAGCAAAGCGGGGACAGATGAAGCTTTCTTT	CASSKAGTDEAFF
TRBJ2-1	TRBD2	.	TRBV9	TGTGCCAGCAGCGTGGCTAGCGGGGGGGCCGGTTATGAGCAGTTCTTC	CASSVASGGAGYEQFF
TRBJ1-2	TRBD1	.	TRBV5-6	TGTGCCAGCAGCCCGACAGGGGGAGGCTATGGCTACACCTTC	CASSPTGGGYGYTF
TRBJ1-1	.	.	TRBV12-3/TRBV12-4	TGTGCCAGCAGTTTTTCACAGGGCACTGAAGCTTTCTTT	CASSFSQGTEAFF
TRBJ1-3	.	.	TRBV9	TGTGCCAGCAGCCCATCCCCGCGAAACACCATATATTTT	CASSPSPRNTIYF
TRBJ1-3	.	.	TRBV6-1	TGTGCCAGCAGTGAAAGAGACAGGCGTGGGGACACCATATATTTT	CASSERDRRGDTIYF
TRBJ2-7	.	.	TRBV6-1	TGTGCCAGCAGTGAAACCCTCCGGACGGCCTACCGTTACGAGCAGTACTTC	CASSETLRTAYRYEQYF
TRBJ2-7	TRBD2	.	TRBV30	TGTGCCTGGAGTGACCTAGCGGGGGCGACCTACGAGCAGTACTTC	CAWSDLAGATYEQYF
TRBJ1-1	TRBD1	.	TRBV9	TGTGCCAGCAGCGTAGGAGACAGGGTTACTGAAGCTTTCTTT	CASSVGDRVTEAFF
TRBJ1-1	TRBD1	.	TRBV5-1	TGCGCCAGCAGCCCGGGACAGGGGGCGAGGATTGACACTGAAGCTTTCTTT	CASSPGQGARIDTEAFF
TRBJ1-1	.	.	TRBV7-9	TGTGCCAGCAGCTTAGGTCACAGGGAGGTGGAGGCTTTCTTT	CASSLGHREVEAFF
TRBJ2-5	.	.	TRBV6-2/TRBV6-3	TGTGCCAGCAGTTACTCCGAGACGGAGACCCAGTACTTC	CASSYSETETQYF
TRBJ1-2	.	.	TRBV7-8	TGTGCCAGCAGCTTAAGCACAAACTATGGCTACACCTTC	CASSLSTNYGYTF
TRBJ2-5	TRBD2	once	TRBV6-2/TRBV6-3	TGTGCCAGCAGTTTTTCTGGGACTAGCGGGCAGACCCAGTACTTC	CASSFSGTSGQTQYF
TRBJ2-3	.	.	TRBV19	TGTGCCACCGGGCCGGGGAGGGATACGCAGTATTTT	CATGPGRDTQYF
TRBJ2-5	.	once	TRBV6-5	TGTGCCAGCACCATGACACACGGATTTCAAGAGACCCAGTACTTC	CASTMTHGFQETQYF
TRBJ2-7	.	.	TRBV5-1	TGCGCCAGCAGCTTGGGGGACGGTTACGAGCAGTACTTC	CASSLGDGYEQYF
TRBJ2-7	.	.	TRBV11-2	TGTGCCAGCAGCCCGCCAATCTACGAGCAGTACTTC	CASSPPIYEQYF
TRBJ1-2	TRBD1	.	TRBV15	TGTGCCACCAGCAGATTTTCGACAGGGGGCGCGGGTGGCTACACCTTC	CATSRFSTGGAGGYTF
TRBJ1-2	.	.	TRBV5-1	TGCGCCAGCAGCTTCCAGGGCGGCAATGGCGGGGGCTACACCTTC	CASSFQGGNGGGYTF
TRBJ1-6	.	.	TRBV6-5	TGTGCCAGCCAAGTAAGTTATAATTCACCCCTCCACTTT	CASQVSYNSPLHF
TRBJ1-5	TRBD1	.	TRBV15	TGTGCCACCAGCAGAGCGGACAGGGACAATCAGCCCCAGCATTTT	CATSRADRDNQPQHF
TRBJ2-5	.	.	TRBV7-9	TGTGCCAGCAGCCCCACCGGGCACCAAGAGACCCAGTACTTC	CASSPTGHQETQYF